This T cell receptor beta chain was profiled in a study of shared clonotypes between healthy human individuals. Measured with immunoSEQ multiplex PCR; TCRdb has only the in-frame clones, and not every one. Of some 2 million clones detected, about 95% appear once; the ten largest clones hold 1% to 1.5%. Terminally differentiated effector memory CD45RA+ cells were excluded from the naive CD8 cells, which were CD45RO-negative and positively selected for CCR7. CDR3 length: 15 residues. Germline assignment: CDR1 SGHAT and CDR2 FQNNGV. The ends were cut back, 4 bases at V and 5 bases at J, with 16 bases in the middle.

The chain couples TRBV11-2 to TRBJ2-3, with a weak D call TRBD2 (6 bases). The receptor comes from a man between 18 and 35 years old in good health. What was sequenced was naive CD8+ T cells sorted from blood. The CDR3 region is CASSWTGLEGDTQYF. In DNA, the CDR3 is TGTGCCAGCAGCTGGACCGGGCTGGAGGGAGATACGCAGTATTTT.